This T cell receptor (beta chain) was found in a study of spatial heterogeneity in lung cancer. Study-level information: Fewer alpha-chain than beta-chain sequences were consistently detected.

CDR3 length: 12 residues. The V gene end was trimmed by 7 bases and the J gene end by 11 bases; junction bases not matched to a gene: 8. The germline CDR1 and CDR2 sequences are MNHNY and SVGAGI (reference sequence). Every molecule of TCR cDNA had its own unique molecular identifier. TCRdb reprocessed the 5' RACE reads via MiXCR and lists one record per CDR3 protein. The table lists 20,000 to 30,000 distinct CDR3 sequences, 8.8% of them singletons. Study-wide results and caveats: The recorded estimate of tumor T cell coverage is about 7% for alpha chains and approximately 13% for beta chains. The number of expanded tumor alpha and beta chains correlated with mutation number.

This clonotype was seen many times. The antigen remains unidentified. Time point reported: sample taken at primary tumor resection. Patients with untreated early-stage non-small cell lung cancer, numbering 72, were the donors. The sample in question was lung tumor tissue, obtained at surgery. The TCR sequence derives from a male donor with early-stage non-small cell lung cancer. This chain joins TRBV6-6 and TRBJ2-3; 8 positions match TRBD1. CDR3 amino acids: CASTSTGGGQYF. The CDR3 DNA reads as TGTGCCAGCACTTCAACAGGGGGAGGGCAGTATTTT.